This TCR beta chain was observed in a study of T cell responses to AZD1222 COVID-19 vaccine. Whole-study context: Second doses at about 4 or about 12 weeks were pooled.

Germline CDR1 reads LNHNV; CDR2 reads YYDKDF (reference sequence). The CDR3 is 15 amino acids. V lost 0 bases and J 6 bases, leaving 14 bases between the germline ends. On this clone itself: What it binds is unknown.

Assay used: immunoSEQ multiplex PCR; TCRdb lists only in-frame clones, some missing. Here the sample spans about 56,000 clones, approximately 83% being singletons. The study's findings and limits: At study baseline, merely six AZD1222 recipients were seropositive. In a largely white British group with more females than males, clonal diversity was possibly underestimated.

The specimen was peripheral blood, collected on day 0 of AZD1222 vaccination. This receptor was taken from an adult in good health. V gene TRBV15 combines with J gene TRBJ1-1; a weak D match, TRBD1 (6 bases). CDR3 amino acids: CATSRDIGGSAEAFF. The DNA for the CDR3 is TGTGCCACCAGCAGAGATATAGGGGGGTCGGCTGAAGCTTTCTTT.